This T cell receptor beta chain was retrieved from a study of T cells after yellow fever vaccination. 5'RACE template switching generated TCR cDNA, adding a universal primer site and UMIs. MiXCR, applied by TCRdb to the 5' RACE reads, yields one record per CDR3 protein. This sample has around 160,000 distinct CDR3 sequences; approximately 6.7% occur once, and the top ten carry more than 2%. V was clipped by 4 bases and J by 8 bases; unmatched bases: 4. Germline V gene data show CDR1 as SGHTA and CDR2 as FQGNSA. CDR3 size: 13 residues. This clonotype showed up many times. The V call is TRBV7-2, the J call TRBJ2-1, with 8 nucleotides matching TRBD2. This TCR was recovered from a man aged 18 to 29 who received the YFV17D yellow fever vaccine. Sequenced here: CD4+ T cells sorted from PBMCs, sampled roughly 5 days after the first yellow fever vaccination. CDR3 DNA sequence: TGTGCCAGCAGCTCCTACGGGGGGGATGAGCAGTTCTTC. The encoded protein is CASSSYGGDEQFF.